This T cell receptor (beta chain) is from a study of blood T cell repertoires in COVID-19. Authors' data handling: From reference gene primer amplification, estimates of nucleated cell counts were derived. Data came from immunoSEQ multiplex PCR; TCRdb stores just in-frame clones and leaves some out. The V and J calls and clone size come from that table; D and trimming were worked out from the DNA. The repertoire holds about 300,000 clones, with 75% to 90% as singletons. Seattle's enrolled individuals joined amid active infection and were then monitored longitudinally. The sequenced material came from peripheral blood. This sequence originates from a woman between 50 and 59 years old with COVID-19, enrolled during active disease.

This CDR3 is CSVGGGLAMSEQYF. The CDR3 nucleotides are TGCAGCGTTGGGGGGGGCTTAGCGATGAGTGAGCAGTACTTC. This sequence joins TRBV29-1 and TRBJ2-7, with D maybe TRBD2 (7 bases). The V gene's germline CDR1 is SQVTM and CDR2 ANQGSEA. The CDR3 contains 14 residues. V dropped 4 bases and J dropped 7 bases, with 20 bases sitting between them.